Described below is a single TCR beta chain sequence and its context. Its matching antigen is unknown. This specimen belongs to a study of response to subunit inactivated influenza vaccine. Study conclusions and caveats: It was suggested by the authors that few new T cells are recruited by each seasonal influenza vaccination.

Germline V lookup: CDR1 ENHRY, CDR2 SYGVKD. The CDR3 runs to 11 residues. V shed 7 bases and J shed 5 bases, with 7 bases lying between them. TCRdb used MiXCR to reprocess the RT-PCR reads, holding one entry per CDR3 protein. The sample yields approximately 700,000 distinct CDR3 sequences, about 15% seen once. The chain is built from TRBV10-3 and TRBJ2-3; D is uncertain. The sequences come from PBMCs from blood, collected 14 to 15 days before vaccination. The TCR originated in a man between 45 and 60 years old who received an inactivated influenza vaccine. CDR3 sequence (DNA): TGTGCCATCACCCGAGGAGATACGCAGTATTTT. This sequence encodes CAITRGDTQYF.